These 31 T cell receptor beta chains were all obtained from the same sample, sequenced in a study of blood T cell repertoires in COVID-19. Some clones are missing from TCRdb's copy, which holds only in-frame ones; the method was immunoSEQ multiplex PCR. The repertoire consists of about 210,000 clones, with just over 85% occurring once and the leading ten covering roughly 1.5%. Sequenced input: peripheral blood. These TCRs come from a man younger than 35 with active or convalescent COVID-19.

This CDR3 is CASSPRAARNTDTQYF. DNA of the CDR3: TGTGCCAGCAGCCCGCGGGCCGCGCGAAACACAGATACGCAGTATTTT. This chain links TRBV5-8 with TRBJ2-3, with D possibly TRBD2 on 5 matching bases. CDR1 SGHTS and CDR2 YDEGEE come from the germline V gene. The CDR3 spans 16 residues. V lost 4 bases and J lost 2, with 17 bases in between.

The V and J genes are TRBV3-1 (or the pseudogene TRBV3-2) and TRBJ2-7; 7 nucleotides match TRBD2. V shed 3 bases and J 2 bases; nucleotides not matched to a gene: 7. Germline lookup yields CDR1 LGHDT and CDR2 YNNKEL (reference sequence). The CDR3 is made up of 15 amino acids. The CDR3 reads CASSHVGSGTYEQYF. The CDR3 nucleotides read TGTGCCAGCAGCCACGTTGGCAGCGGGACCTACGAGCAGTACTTC.

The chain has TRBV5-4 and TRBJ2-7; 7 bases agree with TRBD1. V shed 0 bases and J 2 bases; nucleotides not matched to a gene: 8. This CDR3 comprises 16 residues. Germline values: CDR1 SGHNT, CDR2 YYREEE (reference sequence). CDR3 protein: CASSLVGRGIPYEQYF. In DNA form, the CDR3 reads TGTGCCAGCAGCTTGGTGGGCAGGGGGATCCCCTACGAGCAGTACTTC.

V gene TRBV14 combines with J gene TRBJ1-5; no definite D call. Looked up from germline, CDR1 is SGHDN and CDR2 is FVKESK. The CDR3 contains 14 residues. V was trimmed by 1 base and J by 2 bases, leaving 6 bases between them. The CDR3, as DNA: TGTGCCAGCAGCCAAGGTGGAGGCAATCAGCCCCAGCATTTT. Translating gives CASSQGGGNQPQHF.

This sequence joins TRBV5-6 and TRBJ1-2, with D perhaps matching TRBD1 (5 bases). In germline, CDR1 is SGHDT, CDR2 YYEEEE. The CDR3 has 14 amino acids. V was cut by 6 bases and J by 7 bases, with 19 bases left in between. CDR3 loop: CASTTGGNRGGYTF. In nucleotides, the CDR3 is TGTGCCAGCACTACGGGGGGAAATCGTGGTGGCTACACCTTC.

This sequence joins TRBV7-2 and TRBJ2-7; 7 bases map to TRBD1. V shed 3 bases and J 7 bases; nucleotides not matched to a gene: 6. The CDR3 consists of 13 residues. Per the germline V gene, CDR1 is SGHTA and CDR2 is FQGNSA. The CDR3 here is CASSFQGVVEQYF. CDR3 sequence (DNA): TGTGCCAGCAGCTTCCAGGGGGTAGTTGAGCAGTACTTC.

The chain couples TRBV7-8 to TRBJ2-1, with 14 bases that match TRBD2. With V trimmed by 5 bases and J by 5 bases, 14 bases remained unmatched. The V gene's germline CDR1 is SGHVS and CDR2 FQNEAQ. The CDR3 spans 19 residues. CDR3 bases: TGTGCCAGCAGCCGATTGTTAGGGACTAGCGGGAGCGGCCACAATGAGCAGTTCTTC. Translation gives CASSRLLGTSGSGHNEQFF.

V is TRBV6-5 and J is TRBJ1-1, with D hard to call. Germline V CDR1 and CDR2: MNHEY, SVGAGI. V was cut by 8 bases and J by 3 bases, with 16 bases left in between. This CDR3 region has 14 residues. The CDR3 loop reads CASLLTQVDTEAFF. CDR3 DNA sequence: TGTGCCAGCCTCCTGACACAAGTAGACACTGAAGCTTTCTTT.

The rearrangement joins TRBV10-3 to TRBJ2-7; 11 positions agree with TRBD2. CDR1 is ENHRY and CDR2 is SYGVKD in the germline V gene. CDR3 size: 13 residues. The trim removed 7 bases at V and 2 bases at J, leaving 1 base unmatched. CDR3 region: CAIMTSGTYEQYF. The CDR3 DNA sequence: TGTGCCATCATGACTAGCGGGACCTACGAGCAGTACTTC.

This rearrangement joins TRBV4-3 to TRBJ1-5, with 8 positions matching TRBD1. CDR3 size: 15 residues. The germline CDR1 and CDR2 sequences are LGHNA and YSLEER. The J segment lost 6 bases and the V segment lost 3 bases, leaving 7 bases of the junction unmatched. The CDR3 nucleotides read TGCGCCAGCAGCCAGTCCAGCAGGGGGCTTCAGCCCCAGCATTTT. Translated, it gives CASSQSSRGLQPQHF.

This sequence joins TRBV30 and TRBJ1-1, with 9 bases matching TRBD1. There are 19 residues in the CDR3. The V segment lost 8 bases and the J segment 1 base; nucleotides outside the gene matches: 23. CDR1 and CDR2 (germline): GTSNPN, SVGIG (reference sequence). CDR3 amino acids: CARLIPGQGKEVWNTEAFF. The CDR3 region has the DNA TGTGCCAGGTTGATACCGGGACAGGGAAAAGAGGTCTGGAACACTGAAGCTTTCTTT. The full variable domain, with the rest looked up from reference TRBV30 and TRBJ1-1, is SQTIHQWPATLVQPVGSPLSLECTVEGTSNPNLYWYRQAAGRGLQLLFYSVGIGQISSEVPQNLSASRPQDRQFILSSKKLLLSDSGFYLCARLIPGQGKEVWNTEAFFGQGTRLTVV.

The CDR3: CASSTRGTVNEQFF. As DNA, the CDR3 is TGTGCCAGCAGTACGCGGGGGACGGTGAATGAGCAGTTCTTC. The chain uses TRBV27 and TRBJ2-1; 7 bases fit TRBD2. The CDR3 is 14 amino acids. The J segment lost 7 bases and the V segment lost 5 bases, leaving 8 bases of the junction unmatched. Germline CDR1 is MNHEY and CDR2 is SMNVEV (reference sequence).

The chain joins TRBV6-5 to TRBJ2-1; D call uncertain. The CDR3 covers 12 residues. V was shortened by 3 bases and J by 5 bases, with 5 bases between the two germline ends. Germline lookup yields CDR1 MNHEY and CDR2 SVGAGI. CDR3 residues: CASSYSNNEQFF. In DNA form, the CDR3 reads TGTGCCAGCAGTTATTCAAACAATGAGCAGTTCTTC.

Points on this clone: The same CDR3 can be traced to other DNA sequences in this sample. The chain combines TRBV3-1 (or the pseudogene TRBV3-2) with TRBJ1-1; possibly TRBD1 for D (6 bases). Trimming removed 6 bases from V and 1 base from J, with 9 bases in between. The CDR3 extends over 13 amino acids. Per the germline V gene, CDR1 is LGHDT and CDR2 is YNNKEL (reference sequence). The DNA of the CDR3 is TGTGCCAGCAGTCTAGGGGGGAACACTGAAGCTTTCTTT. It specifies CASSLGGNTEAFF.

This clone has ten or more counts. V gene TRBV13 combines with J gene TRBJ1-2, with D unresolved. This CDR3 contains 15 residues. Trimming removed 0 bases from V and 5 bases from J, with 13 bases in between. Germline lookup yields CDR1 PRHDT and CDR2 FYEKMQ (reference sequence). The CDR3 sequence is CASSLGTAGRYGYTF. The CDR3, as DNA: TGTGCCAGCAGCTTAGGCACGGCTGGGAGATATGGCTACACCTTC. The variable domain in full, completed from reference TRBV13 and TRBJ1-2, reads AAGVIQSPRHLIKEKRETATLKCYPIPRHDTVYWYQQGPGQDPQFLISFYEKMQSDKGSIPDRFSAQQFSDYHSELNMSSLELGDSALYFCASSLGTAGRYGYTFGSGTRLTVV.

The rearrangement joins TRBV24-1 to TRBJ1-2; no definite D call. Germline V gene lookup returns CDR1 KGHDR and CDR2 SFDVKD. This CDR3 is built from 12 residues. The V end was cut by 4 bases, the J end by 2 bases, with 4 bases between. The CDR3 loop is CATSESNYGYTF. DNA for the CDR3: TGTGCCACCAGTGAGAGCAACTATGGCTACACCTTC.

The genes are TRBV30 and TRBJ2-5; 9 positions agree with TRBD2. Trimming cost V 4 bases and J 3 bases; bases outside gene matches: 15. CDR3 length: 17 residues. CDR1 and CDR2 (germline): GTSNPN, SVGIG (reference sequence). The CDR3 spells CAWNGGREGSGEETQYF. CDR3 in DNA: TGTGCCTGGAATGGGGGGCGGGAGGGTTCAGGGGAAGAGACCCAGTACTTC.

The chain uses TRBV12-3 or TRBV12-4 and TRBJ2-2; 9 nucleotides line up with TRBD1. V lost 9 bases, J lost 7 bases, and 6 bases stayed unmatched. The CDR3 runs 13 residues. The CDR3 bases are TGTGCCAGTTACCGGGACAGGGTCGGGGAGCTGTTTTTT. Translation: CASYRDRVGELFF.

J is TRBJ1-2 and V is TRBV12-3 or TRBV12-4; D gene ambiguous. Trimming took 6 bases from V and 2 from J, leaving 10 bases between them. The CDR3 contains 13 residues. The chain's CDR3 is CASRLQSNYGYTF. The CDR3 DNA is TGTGCCAGCAGGCTACAGTCAAACTATGGCTACACCTTC.

The chain links TRBV3-1 (or the pseudogene TRBV3-2) to TRBJ2-7; 7 bases align to TRBD2. J was trimmed by 1 base and V by 5 bases; bases with no gene match: 11. The CDR3 contains 16 residues. Germline V lookup: CDR1 LGHDT, CDR2 YNNKEL (reference sequence). In nucleotides, the CDR3 is TGTGCCAGCAGCAGAACGGGACTACCGGATTCCTACGAGCAGTACTTC. It codes for CASSRTGLPDSYEQYF.

The chain's CDR3 is CASSWGAGVNQPQHF. In DNA, the CDR3 is TGTGCCAGCAGCTGGGGTGCAGGGGTCAATCAGCCCCAGCATTTT. This chain uses TRBV5-6 with TRBJ1-5, with a possible D match to TRBD1 (6 bases). Germline CDR1 reads SGHDT; CDR2 reads YYEEEE. Trimming removed 3 bases from V and 3 bases from J, with 13 bases in between. The CDR3 is 15 amino acids.

The chain couples TRBV5-4 to TRBJ1-1; no clear D gene. Trimming cost V 3 bases and J 1 base, with 4 bases left between them. The CDR3 runs to 12 residues. Germline CDR1 and CDR2: SGHNT and YYREEE (reference sequence). In DNA, the CDR3 is TGTGCCAGCAGCTATAAGAACACTGAAGCTTTCTTT. Translation gives CASSYKNTEAFF.

The rearrangement joins TRBV5-1 to TRBJ2-1, with 11 bases identical to TRBD2. J gave up 7 bases and V 6 bases, and 9 bases lay outside the gene matches. CDR1 and CDR2 from the germline V gene are SGHRS and YFSETQ. The CDR3 extends over 15 amino acids. The CDR3 reads CASIPLAGVGNEQFF. In DNA, the CDR3 is TGCGCCAGCATACCACTAGCGGGAGTTGGTAATGAGCAGTTCTTC. The full variable domain, with the rest looked up from reference TRBV5-1 and TRBJ2-1, is KAGVTQTPRYLIKTRGQQVTLSCSPISGHRSVSWYQQTPGQGLQFLFEYFSETQRNKGNFPGRFSGRQFSNSRSEMNVSTLELGDSALYLCASIPLAGVGNEQFFGPGTRLTVL.

The chain employs TRBV19 and TRBJ1-2, with 8 bases matching TRBD1. Looked up from germline, CDR1 is LNHDA and CDR2 is SQIVND (reference sequence). J gave up 2 bases and V 7 bases, and 6 bases lay outside the gene matches. The CDR3 extends over 14 amino acids. The CDR3 bases are TGTGCCAGTATTCCCCGGGACAGGAACTATGGCTACACCTTC. Amino acids: CASIPRDRNYGYTF.

The chain combines TRBV6-5 with TRBJ1-1; unclear D gene. This CDR3 region has 12 residues. Per germline, CDR1 MNHEY and CDR2 SVGAGI. V dropped 6 bases and J dropped 5 bases, with 10 bases sitting between them. The chain's CDR3 is CASSDRRTEAFF. The CDR3 DNA reads as TGTGCCAGCAGCGACCGGAGGACTGAAGCTTTCTTT.

The chain uses TRBV19 and TRBJ1-5; TRBD1 might be the D (6 bases). The CDR3 totals 13 residues. The ends were cut back, 6 bases at V and 3 bases at J, with 9 bases in the middle. Germline CDR1 and CDR2: LNHDA and SQIVND (reference sequence). This CDR3 reads CASRRTVNQPQHF. CDR3 DNA: TGTGCCAGTAGGAGGACAGTCAATCAGCCCCAGCATTTT.

The rearrangement links TRBV27 to TRBJ1-6; perhaps TRBD1 as D (6 bases). Trimming left V 5 bases short and J 8 bases short, with 13 bases between. Germline V gene sequence: CDR1 MNHEY, CDR2 SMNVEV (reference sequence). There are 14 residues in the CDR3. The CDR3 is CASSPSGEYSPLHF. CDR3 coding DNA: TGTGCCAGCAGTCCGTCAGGGGAGTATTCACCCCTCCACTTT.

This rearrangement joins TRBV19 to TRBJ1-3, with no clear D. Deletions cut 9 bases from V and 2 bases from J, with 11 bases between. Germline lookup yields CDR1 LNHDA and CDR2 SQIVND (reference sequence). This CDR3 comprises 13 residues. The CDR3 protein is CASRGKAGNTIYF. CDR3 DNA sequence: TGTGCCAGCCGAGGGAAGGCTGGAAACACCATATATTTT.

V is TRBV7-3 and J is TRBJ1-5; TRBD1 agrees at 7 bases. This CDR3 region has 12 residues. Germline loops: CDR1 SGHTA, CDR2 FQGTGA. Trimming cost V 4 bases and J 11 bases; bases outside gene matches: 5. For the CDR3, the DNA is TGTGCCAGCAGCTCCACCAGGGGGTCCCAGCATTTT. Translating it yields CASSSTRGSQHF.

The gene calls are TRBV12-3 or TRBV12-4 and TRBJ2-7; D unclear. The CDR3 consists of 12 residues. V was trimmed by 3 bases and J by 6 bases, leaving 9 bases between them. This chain's CDR3 is CASSFNSGEQYF. CDR3 nucleotides: TGTGCCAGCAGTTTCAATTCGGGCGAGCAGTACTTC.

In DNA, the CDR3 is TGTGCCTCGAAACAGGGGACGAACACTGAAGCTTTCTTT. Protein sequence: CASKQGTNTEAFF. This chain links TRBV24-1 with TRBJ1-1; the match to TRBD1 covers 7 bases. The CDR3 has 13 residues. Germline V gene lookup returns CDR1 KGHDR and CDR2 SFDVKD. V trimming: 12 bases; J trimming: 1 base; junction bases outside the gene matches: 7.